These 29 T cell receptor beta chains share one sample of origin, sequenced in a study of identical twins (TCRdb year 2016). Libraries came from 5' RACE. Reads for this sample came from an Illumina HiSeq 2000. TCRdb passed the public sequencing reads through fastp at Q25 and MiXCR, retaining productive beta sequences. Rows merge per CDR3 protein into single entries with the most common DNA and genes. Across this sample there are under 1 million distinct CDR3 sequences, with roughly 12% seen only once. The biggest ten clones account for around 1.6% of the sample. Another study also made use of these data, one on yellow fever vaccine responses in identical twins.

The material sequenced was PBMCs. All receptors derive from a young woman in good health.

This clonotype has just a few counts. This sequence joins TRBV11-2 and TRBJ2-5; D is unclear. The V end was cut by 0 bases, the J end by 2 bases, with 10 bases between. CDR1 is SGHAT, CDR2 FQNNGV, per germline. The CDR3 is 15 residues long. CDR3 protein: CASSLDWADQETQYF. CDR3 nucleotide sequence: TGTGCCAGCAGCTTAGATTGGGCAGATCAAGAGACCCAGTACTTC.

The sample holds many counts of this clonotype. The DNA for the CDR3 is TGTGCCAGCAGTCAGGGGTACGAGCAGTACGTC. This codes for CASSQGYEQYV. The chain links TRBV12-3 or TRBV12-4 to TRBJ2-7; the D gene is possibly TRBD1 (6 bases). V was shortened by 5 bases and J by 4 bases, with 6 bases between the two germline ends. The CDR3 is made up of 11 amino acids.

In this sample, this clonotype turned up a few times. V usage is TRBV12-3 or TRBV12-4 and J usage is TRBJ2-3; a possible D gene is TRBD1 (5 bases). This CDR3 has 15 amino acids. Trimming pared 4 bases from V and 0 bases from J, leaving 11 bases between. CDR3 amino acids: CASSWGETSTDTQYF. The DNA for the CDR3 is TGTGCCAGCAGTTGGGGCGAGACGAGCACAGATACGCAGTATTTT.

The V call is TRBV5-1, the J call TRBJ2-2; 8 nucleotides agree with TRBD1. CDR3 size: 16 residues. Per germline, CDR1 SGHRS and CDR2 YFSETQ. With 5 bases clipped from V and 3 bases from J, the junction kept 9 bases outside the gene matches. DNA for the CDR3: TGCGCCAGCAGAGACACGACAGGGGCGGACACCGGGGAGCTGTTTTTT. It translates to CASRDTTGADTGELFF.

This clonotype was picked up a small number of times. The chain recombines TRBV5-1 with TRBJ2-5, with a tentative D call TRBD1 (6 bases). CDR3 size: 16 residues. Germline lookup yields CDR1 SGHRS and CDR2 YFSETQ. Trimming cost V 4 bases and J 4 bases, with 20 bases left between them. The CDR3 region is CASSLDTGYMGETQYF. The CDR3 nucleotides are TGCGCCAGCAGCCTCGATACAGGGTACATGGGAGAGACCCAGTACTTC.

V gene TRBV7-8 combines with J gene TRBJ2-1; D is perhaps TRBD2 (5 bases). This CDR3 has 14 residues. V was clipped by 5 bases and J by 2 bases, with 10 bases between them. The germline gives CDR1 SGHVS, CDR2 FQNEAQ. The CDR3 DNA follows: TGTGCCAGCAGCCGGGATGATCCCTACAATGAGCAGTTCTTC. It codes for CASSRDDPYNEQFF.

V is TRBV6-2 or TRBV6-3 and J is TRBJ2-1; 10 bases fit TRBD1. Unmatched junction bases numbered 4, after V lost 10 bases and J lost 4 bases. Germline V CDR1 and CDR2: MNHEY, SVGEGT. The CDR3 is 13 amino acids. The CDR3 sequence is CATGTGVYNEQFF. CDR3 DNA: TGTGCCACCGGGACAGGGGTGTACAATGAGCAGTTCTTC.

This clonotype was detected a few times. The chain recombines TRBV29-1 with TRBJ2-6; no clear D. V was pared by 1 base and J by 0 bases, with 10 bases between. CDR1 is SQVTM, CDR2 ANQGSEA, per germline. There are 16 residues in the CDR3. The CDR3 protein is CSVEAIRYSGANVLTF. The CDR3 nucleotides are TGCAGCGTTGAAGCCATCAGATACTCTGGGGCCAACGTCCTGACTTTC. Variable domain in full (rest from reference TRBV29-1 and TRBJ2-6): SAVISQKPSRDICQRGTSLTIQCQVDSQVTMMFWYRQQPGQSLTLIATANQGSEATYESGFVIDKFPISRPNLTFSTLTVSNMSPEDSSIYLCSVEAIRYSGANVLTFGAGSRLTVL.

This clonotype occurred a few times. This chain links TRBV9 with TRBJ2-5; 10 nucleotides match TRBD2. Trimming took 2 bases from V and 1 from J; bases not matched to a gene: 5. Germline CDR1 is SGDLS and CDR2 is YYNGEE. The CDR3 has 16 residues. Here the CDR3 reads CASSVGSSGGQETQYF. DNA for the CDR3: TGTGCCAGCAGCGTTGGGTCTAGCGGGGGCCAAGAGACCCAGTACTTC.

The V gene is TRBV7-3, the J gene TRBJ1-4; 9 positions agree with TRBD1. This CDR3 region has 15 residues. Germline loops: CDR1 SGHTA, CDR2 FQGTGA. The J segment lost 8 bases and the V segment lost 5 bases, leaving 9 bases of the junction unmatched. The DNA for the CDR3 is TGTGCCAGCAGCCAACCCCGGGACAGGGTCGAAAAACTGTTTTTT. As protein: CASSQPRDRVEKLFF.

This chain links TRBV12-3 or TRBV12-4 with TRBJ2-7, with 7 bases aligning to TRBD1. CDR3 length: 13 residues. Trimming removed 4 bases from V and 5 bases from J; junction bases left unmatched: 5. CDR3 nucleotide sequence: TGTGCCAGCAGTTCCGGGACAGTTAACGAGCAGTACTTC. Protein product: CASSSGTVNEQYF.

The chain employs TRBV12-3 or TRBV12-4 and TRBJ1-2; D is perhaps TRBD1 (5 bases). V was pared by 8 bases and J by 5 bases, with 9 bases between. This CDR3 region has 11 residues. The DNA for the CDR3 is TGTGCCAGCGGGGGAGGGTATGGCTACACCTTC. Translated: CASGGGYGYTF.

This clonotype was observed a few times. V and J are TRBV20-1 and TRBJ2-3; 10 positions agree with TRBD2. V was clipped by 5 bases and J by 4 bases; unmatched bases: 21. Germline V lookup: CDR1 DFQATT, CDR2 SNEGSKA (reference sequence). The CDR3 spans 19 residues. Here the CDR3 reads CSAPWVRGTSVEYADTQYF. For the CDR3, the DNA is TGCAGTGCTCCATGGGTCCGAGGGACTAGCGTAGAGTATGCAGATACGCAGTATTTT.

This clonotype was recorded at least ten times. CDR3 in DNA: TGCGCCAGCAGCTTTCTCAGCGGGGGATTGCAGACCCAGTACTTC. It codes for CASSFLSGGLQTQYF. This rearrangement joins TRBV5-1 to TRBJ2-5, with 8 bases identical to TRBD2. Germline CDR1 is SGHRS and CDR2 is YFSETQ. The J segment lost 6 bases and the V segment lost 2 bases, leaving 9 bases of the junction unmatched. CDR3 length: 15 amino acids. The full variable domain, in which reference TRBV5-1 and TRBJ2-5 provide the parts outside the CDR3, is KAGVTQTPRYLIKTRGQQVTLSCSPISGHRSVSWYQQTPGQGLQFLFEYFSETQRNKGNFPGRFSGRQFSNSRSEMNVSTLELGDSALYLCASSFLSGGLQTQYFGPGTRLLVL.

This clonotype was detected ten times or more. The chain is built from TRBV12-3 or TRBV12-4 and TRBJ1-2, with D unclear. V lost 6 bases, J lost 2 bases, and 10 bases lay in between. The CDR3 totals 13 residues. CDR3 nucleotides: TGTGCCAGCAGCTTTGGACCCAACTATGGCTACACCTTC. Residues: CASSFGPNYGYTF.

The V gene is TRBV9, the J gene TRBJ2-7, with D possibly matching TRBD1 (5 bases). Germline CDR1 SGDLS, CDR2 YYNGEE. V lost 7 bases to trimming and J lost 0 bases, with 17 bases between them. The length of the CDR3 is 15 residues. In DNA form, the CDR3 reads TGTGCCAGCGCCCCCGGGCAGGGAACCTCCTACGAGCAGTACTTC. It yields the protein CASAPGQGTSYEQYF.

This clonotype was seen a few times. The chain links TRBV5-1 to TRBJ2-7, with 10 bases lining up with TRBD1. From germline, CDR1 is SGHRS and CDR2 YFSETQ. The CDR3 totals 14 residues. The V and J ends lost 3 bases and 6 bases, in that order; junction bases with no gene match: 6. The CDR3 region is CASSSAGTGAEQYV. CDR3 sequence (DNA): TGCGCCAGCAGCTCCGCCGGGACAGGGGCCGAGCAGTACGTC.

This clonotype has ten or more counts. The rearrangement joins TRBV4-1 to TRBJ2-3, with a possible D match to TRBD2 (5 bases). Germline-derived CDR1 and CDR2 are MGHRA and YSYEKL. The ends were cut back, 1 base at V and 0 bases at J, with 8 bases in the middle. The CDR3 spans 15 residues. CDR3: CASSQGTGSTDTQYF. The CDR3 DNA is TGCGCCAGCAGCCAAGGGACTGGGAGCACAGATACGCAGTATTTT.

The V call is TRBV28, the J call TRBJ2-1; D might be TRBD1 (6 bases). V lost 2 bases to trimming and J lost 10 bases, with 15 bases between them. This CDR3 is 14 amino acids long. Germline-derived CDR1 and CDR2 are MDHEN and SYDVKM. CDR3 bases: TGTGCCAGCAGTTTACCTAATCCGACAGGCGAGCAGTTCTTC. Encoded protein: CASSLPNPTGEQFF.

CDR3 region: CSAPIGGFWGYTF. The CDR3 DNA sequence: TGCAGTGCTCCGATCGGGGGATTCTGGGGCTACACCTTC. This chain connects TRBV20-1 to TRBJ1-2, with TRBD1 as a possible D gene (5 bases). Per the germline V gene, CDR1 is DFQATT and CDR2 is SNEGSKA (reference sequence). The CDR3 consists of 13 residues. Trimming removed 5 bases at V and 8 bases at J, with 18 bases between.

This clonotype was counted only a few times. The chain recombines TRBV14 with TRBJ2-1, with D unclear. The CDR3 sequence is 13 residues long. Trimming cost V 0 bases and J 8 bases, with 8 bases left between them. In germline, CDR1 is SGHDN, CDR2 FVKESK. CDR3 loop: CASSQDVPDEQFF. The CDR3 DNA reads as TGTGCCAGCAGCCAAGATGTCCCGGATGAGCAGTTCTTC.

This clonotype was counted a few times. This chain connects TRBV12-3 or TRBV12-4 to TRBJ2-2; TRBD2 agrees at 7 bases. The CDR3 is made up of 15 amino acids. Germline trimming cut 5 bases from V and 7 bases from J; bases unmatched to any gene: 10. The CDR3 DNA reads as TGTGCCAGCAGTATCAGGCGGGAGACGGGCGGGGAGCTGTTTTTT. It specifies CASSIRRETGGELFF.

This clonotype has at least ten counts. The gene calls are TRBV5-5 and TRBJ1-1; TRBD1 is a possible D gene (5 bases). The CDR3 has 15 residues. The germline gives CDR1 SGHKS, CDR2 YYEKEE (reference sequence). V was trimmed by 1 base and J by 4 bases, leaving 14 bases between them. The CDR3 DNA reads as TGTGCCAGCAGCTTGTACCGGGACGGTGGCACTGAAGCTTTCTTT. Its translation is CASSLYRDGGTEAFF.

This clonotype was observed a few times. The chain employs TRBV27 and TRBJ2-1; D may be TRBD1 or TRBD2 (6 bases each). From germline, CDR1 is MNHEY and CDR2 SMNVEV (reference sequence). V lost 7 bases and J 3 bases, leaving 19 bases between the germline ends. The CDR3 is made up of 16 amino acids. CDR3 sequence: CASTPHRGVHYNEQFF. The CDR3 bases are TGTGCCAGCACCCCACATAGGGGGGTCCACTACAATGAGCAGTTCTTC.

This clonotype was seen only a few times. V is TRBV4-1 and J is TRBJ1-4; perhaps TRBD1 as D (6 bases). The CDR3 is made up of 12 amino acids. The V gene lost 7 bases and the J gene lost 7 bases, with 10 bases spanning the gap. Germline V gene data show CDR1 as MGHRA and CDR2 as YSYEKL. The CDR3 DNA reads TGCGCCAGCAACAGGGTCGGTGAAAAACTGTTTTTT. Its translation is CASNRVGEKLFF.

V is TRBV18 and J is TRBJ2-3, with D perhaps TRBD2 (5 bases). The CDR3 contains 18 residues. The V gene lost 3 bases and the J gene lost 3 bases, with 22 bases spanning the gap. Per the germline V gene, CDR1 is KGHSH and CDR2 is LQKENI. CDR3: CASSPFQRGPRETDTQYF. The CDR3 nucleotides are TGTGCCAGCTCACCGTTCCAGCGCGGGCCACGAGAGACAGATACGCAGTATTTT.

This clonotype was observed a handful of times. The V gene is TRBV9, the J gene TRBJ1-2; D gene uncertain. This CDR3 has 14 residues. Trimming took 0 bases from V and 8 from J, leaving 14 bases between them. Germline V gene lookup returns CDR1 SGDLS and CDR2 YYNGEE. The CDR3 DNA reads TGTGCCAGCAGCGTAGGATCAGTTTTCCTCGGCTACACCTTC. Translated, it gives CASSVGSVFLGYTF.

V and J are TRBV18 and TRBJ1-3; D is uncertain. Trimming pared 3 bases from V and 4 bases from J, leaving 10 bases between. This CDR3 contains 14 residues. Germline lookup yields CDR1 KGHSH and CDR2 LQKENI. CDR3 in amino acids: CASSPTTGGNTIYF. Written as DNA, the CDR3 is TGTGCCAGCTCACCTACTACTGGGGGAAACACCATATATTTT.

This clonotype was seen more than once but under ten times. The genes are TRBV5-1 and TRBJ1-1, with 11 bases aligning to TRBD1. From germline, CDR1 is SGHRS and CDR2 YFSETQ. The CDR3 length is 15 residues. V trimming: 0 bases; J trimming: 6 bases; junction bases outside the gene matches: 4. The CDR3 DNA reads as TGCGCCAGCAGCTTGGTGGGACAGGGGGTTTCTGAAGCTTTCTTT. Translated, it gives CASSLVGQGVSEAFF.